The 13 T cell receptor beta chains given below trace back to one sample, sequenced in a study of shared clonotypes between healthy human individuals. Sequenced by immunoSEQ multiplex PCR; TCRdb stores in-frame clones only, minus some. The sample includes around 690,000 clones, roughly 88% of them seen just once. The sample comprised memory CD8+ T cells from PBMCs. Regarding subset: CD45RO+ cells pooled with CCR7-negative TemRA cells. The source is a man younger than 30 in good health. Some clones in this sample may be carry-over from other donors' samples.

This clone was recorded once. The chain uses TRBV7-3 and TRBJ2-7; D is unclear. CDR1 SGHTA and CDR2 FQGTGA come from the germline V gene. Trimming pared 8 bases from V and 6 bases from J, leaving 14 bases between. The CDR3 length is 12 residues. The CDR3 bases are TGTGCCAGCGGACCGACCGGCGGCGAGCAGTACTTC. This encodes CASGPTGGEQYF.

The rearrangement joins TRBV19 to TRBJ2-7; no definite D call. The CDR3 is 14 amino acids. Germline V gene data show CDR1 as LNHDA and CDR2 as SQIVND (reference sequence). The V end lost 5 bases, the J end lost 8 bases, and 19 bases lay between the germline ends. The CDR3 sequence: CASSDPDRNFQQYF. The CDR3 nucleotides are TGTGCCAGTAGTGACCCCGACCGGAATTTTCAGCAGTACTTC.

CDR3 DNA: TGTGCCAGCAGCGTAGTGGGGAATCAGGCAGATACGCAGTATTTT. It yields the protein CASSVVGNQADTQYF. V usage is TRBV9 and J usage is TRBJ2-3; D not resolved. This CDR3 contains 15 residues. The germline V gene has CDR1 SGDLS and CDR2 YYNGEE. Trimming cost V 0 bases and J 4 bases, with 12 bases left between them.

Here the CDR3 DNA reads TGTGCCAGCAGTTTATTCGGACAGGGGGACGAGCAGTACTTC. Its translation: CASSLFGQGDEQYF. The chain combines TRBV27 with TRBJ2-7, with 10 bases aligning to TRBD1. The CDR3 totals 14 residues. CDR1 is MNHEY, CDR2 SMNVEV, per germline (reference sequence). The trim removed 1 base at V and 5 bases at J, leaving 2 bases unmatched.

The chain joins TRBV27 to TRBJ2-7, with TRBD1 identical over 12 bases. The CDR3 contains 14 residues. The germline gives CDR1 MNHEY, CDR2 SMNVEV (reference sequence). V gave up 6 bases and J gave up 5 bases; unmatched junction bases: 5. The CDR3 nucleotides read TGTGCCAGCAGCCCCGGGACAGGGGGCGACGAGCAGTACTTC. Translation: CASSPGTGGDEQYF.

This chain links TRBV30 with TRBJ2-1; 8 bases match TRBD2. CDR3 length: 16 residues. Looked up from germline, CDR1 is GTSNPN and CDR2 is SVGIG (reference sequence). Unmatched junction bases numbered 9, after V lost 0 bases and J lost 5 bases. CDR3 sequence reads: CAWSVFGTRRHNEQFF. CDR3 sequence (DNA): TGTGCCTGGAGTGTGTTTGGGACTAGACGGCACAATGAGCAGTTCTTC.

This rearrangement joins TRBV28 to TRBJ2-1; D is tentatively TRBD1 or TRBD2 (5 bases each). The CDR3 has 12 residues. V was shortened by 8 bases and J by 7 bases, with 12 bases between the two germline ends. Germline CDR1 and CDR2: MDHEN and SYDVKM. DNA for the CDR3: TGTGCCAGCGGGACCCTAGGTAATGAGCAGTTCTTC. Translated: CASGTLGNEQFF.

The genes are TRBV6-1 and TRBJ2-3; no clear D gene. The CDR3 totals 15 residues. V was shortened by 7 bases and J by 2 bases, with 16 bases between the two germline ends. CDR1 and CDR2 from the germline V gene are MNHNS and SASEGT. The CDR3 protein is CASNIQTAFTDTQYF. DNA of the CDR3: TGTGCCAGCAACATCCAAACGGCGTTCACAGATACGCAGTATTTT.

In this sample, this clone turned up once. The rearrangement links TRBV7-2 to TRBJ1-2, with a possible D match to TRBD1 (5 bases). Per the germline V gene, CDR1 is SGHTA and CDR2 is FQGNSA. There are 14 residues in the CDR3. V was shortened by 5 bases and J by 1 base, with 11 bases between the two germline ends. The CDR3 spells CASSPSGGNYGYTF. The CDR3 DNA follows: TGTGCCAGCAGCCCCTCCGGGGGTAACTATGGCTACACCTTC.

This clone was seen more than once but under ten times. The chain uses TRBV7-6 and TRBJ2-5, with 10 bases that match TRBD2. Germline values: CDR1 SGHVS, CDR2 FNYEAQ. Trimming removed 2 bases from V and 2 bases from J; junction bases left unmatched: 5. The CDR3 has 16 residues. This CDR3 is CASSLLAGVPQETQYF. The CDR3 bases are TGTGCCAGCAGCTTACTAGCGGGAGTACCACAAGAGACCCAGTACTTC.

The chain couples TRBV28 to TRBJ2-3, with 10 bases fitting TRBD2. CDR1 is MDHEN, CDR2 SYDVKM, per germline. The CDR3 totals 20 residues. With V trimmed by 6 bases and J by 0 bases, 18 bases remained unmatched. The CDR3 DNA sequence: TGTGCCAGCAGCCGACCACACCGACTAGCGGGTACGAGCAGCACAGATACGCAGTATTTT. It codes for CASSRPHRLAGTSSTDTQYF.

The gene calls are TRBV27 and TRBJ1-4; no clear D. This CDR3 comprises 16 residues. The germline V gene has CDR1 MNHEY and CDR2 SMNVEV (reference sequence). The germline V and J ends were trimmed by 5 bases and 1 base, with 14 bases remaining between them. CDR3 DNA: TGTGCCAGCAGTCAAATATCCCTGGTAACTAATGAAAAACTGTTTTTT. It encodes CASSQISLVTNEKLFF.

This chain joins TRBV27 and TRBJ2-1; TRBD2 matches at 10 bases. This CDR3 spans 15 amino acids. The germline V gene has CDR1 MNHEY and CDR2 SMNVEV (reference sequence). Losses at the gene ends were 8 bases for V and 8 bases for J; bases not matched to a gene: 12. The CDR3 DNA sequence: TGTGCCAGCGGGATTCTAGCGGGAGTTTGGGATGAGCAGTTCTTC. Its protein product is CASGILAGVWDEQFF.